This is a list of T cell receptor beta chains from one sample in a study of T cells in Graves' hyperthyroidism and ophthalmopathy. Each CDR3 protein gets one entry after TCRdb re-called the multiplex PCR reads with MiXCR. The table records approximately 480,000 distinct CDR3 sequences, around 21% of them present only once. Sequenced material: blood. The receptors here all came from a man aged 18 to 29 with Graves' hyperthyroidism. Both conserved end residues are trimmed from each CDR3. The D gene is left open where the match is weak.

CDR3: ASSRGTGTHLYGYT
J: TRBJ1-2
V: TRBV19
D: TRBD1

CDR3: ATSRDGERETEAF
J: TRBJ1-1
V: TRBV15
D: -

CDR3: ASSSPGLNIQY
J: TRBJ2-4
V: TRBV28
D: -

CDR3: ASRPRHQAYEQY
J: TRBJ2-7
V: TRBV5-1
D: -

CDR3: ASRGIGTSGRSYEQY
J: TRBJ2-7
V: TRBV6-1
D: TRBD2

CDR3: ASTTHQVNEQY
J: TRBJ2-7
V: TRBV7-2
D: -

CDR3: SARSISGQAFYEQY
J: TRBJ2-7
V: TRBV20-1
D: -

CDR3: ASRNRGETEAF
J: TRBJ1-1
V: TRBV27
D: TRBD1

CDR3: ASTTVAVNTEAF
J: TRBJ1-1
V: TRBV28
D: -

CDR3: ASRVGTTGELF
J: TRBJ2-2
V: TRBV6-4
D: -

CDR3: ASSSLLLGTEAF
J: TRBJ1-1
V: TRBV27
D: -

CDR3: ASSNSLTASGHGYT
J: TRBJ1-2
V: TRBV6-2/TRBV6-3
D: -